This T cell receptor beta chain comes out of a study of vaccination effects on CD4 cells after COVID-19. Study results and limitations: Clonal contraction was marked in infection- and vaccine-induced clones late after vaccination. Convalescent patients numbered few in the study; early post-infection timepoints were missing entirely.

Between days 9 and 10 of culture, CD4+ T cells were separated out. TCRdb keeps only in-frame clones here, not all; method: immunoSEQ multiplex PCR. The profile shows some 39,000 clones, 82% of them singletons. In germline, CDR1 is SGHKS, CDR2 YYEKEE (reference sequence). The CDR3 loop spans 13 amino acids. With 0 bases removed from V and 3 bases from J, the gap between germline ends came to 1 base. Details on this clone: What it binds is unknown.

The clonotype originates from a human donor who received a COVID-19 vaccine. This material consisted of CD4+ T cells from PBMCs cultured without peptide, taken before COVID-19 vaccination. This chain connects TRBV5-5 to TRBJ2-6, with unresolved D. The CDR3 region is CASSLVGANVLTF. In nucleotides, the CDR3 is TGTGCCAGCAGCTTGGTTGGGGCCAACGTCCTGACTTTC.